These 5 T cell receptor beta chains came from one sample sequenced in a study of blood T cell repertoires in COVID-19. Generated by immunoSEQ multiplex PCR, the TCRdb table keeps only in-frame clones and is missing some. There are about 140,000 clones in the sample; over 65% occur only once, and about 15% lies in the top ten. The sequencing input was peripheral blood. These TCRs come from a man aged 45-65 years with acute or convalescent COVID-19.

The rearrangement joins TRBV30 to TRBJ1-1, with TRBD1 as a possible D gene (5 bases). The CDR3 is 13 residues long. Germline V gives CDR1 GTSNPN, CDR2 SVGIG (reference sequence). The V end was cut by 3 bases, the J end by 3 bases, with 11 bases between. In DNA, the CDR3 is TGTGCCTGGAGGCGGGGGAGGGACACTGAAGCTTTCTTT. Residues: CAWRRGRDTEAFF.

There are many counts of this clone. The J gene is TRBJ2-5, the V gene TRBV28, with 11 bases matching TRBD2. Germline CDR1 MDHEN, CDR2 SYDVKM. The CDR3 is 14 amino acids. The V gene end was trimmed by 7 bases and the J gene end by 6 bases; junction bases not matched to a gene: 7. The CDR3 is CASTISGGAKTQYF. The CDR3 DNA sequence: TGTGCCAGCACCATTAGCGGGGGGGCAAAGACCCAGTACTTC.

The CDR3 bases are TGTGCCAGCAGCCAAAGGGGCTCCGGTGAAGCTTTCTTT. Translating gives CASSQRGSGEAFF. This sequence joins TRBV3-1 (or the pseudogene TRBV3-2) and TRBJ1-1; TRBD1 might be the D (5 bases). V was shortened by 2 bases and J by 7 bases, with 11 bases between the two germline ends. In germline, CDR1 is LGHDT, CDR2 YNNKEL (reference sequence). This CDR3 has 13 amino acids.

The gene calls are TRBV30 and TRBJ2-5, with TRBD2 matching over 9 bases. Unmatched junction bases numbered 18, after V lost 0 bases and J lost 7 bases. The CDR3 is made up of 18 amino acids. The germline gives CDR1 GTSNPN, CDR2 SVGIG (reference sequence). As DNA, the CDR3 is TGTGCCTGGAGTGTACGGGGACTAGCTTGGGTTGTGTCTGGGACCCAGTACTTC. As protein: CAWSVRGLAWVVSGTQYF. Drawing the rest from reference TRBV30 and TRBJ2-5, the complete variable domain is SQTIHQWPATLVQPVGSPLSLECTVEGTSNPNLYWYRQAAGRGLQLLFYSVGIGQISSEVPQNLSASRPQDRQFILSSKKLLLSDSGFYLCAWSVRGLAWVVSGTQYFGPGTRLLVL.

The chain links TRBV7-6 to TRBJ1-1, with TRBD1 as a possible D gene (5 bases). The CDR3 sequence is 16 residues long. Deletions cut 4 bases from V and 0 bases from J, with 15 bases between. CDR1 and CDR2 (germline): SGHVS, FNYEAQ. The CDR3 region has the DNA TGTGCCAGCAGCTCAGGGCAGGGAGGCGTGAACACTGAAGCTTTCTTT. It is translated as CASSSGQGGVNTEAFF.